This T cell receptor (beta chain) stems from a study of OX40 agonist ivuxolimab in advanced cancers. Here immunoSEQ multiplex PCR was the method, and the copy in TCRdb shows in-frame clones only, minus some. The table includes roughly 80,000 clones, about 86% detected once. This clone came up a few times. The V gene lost 5 bases and the J gene lost 4 bases, with 6 bases spanning the gap. CDR3 length: 11 residues. The germline CDR1 and CDR2 sequences are SEHNR and FQNEAQ (reference sequence). This sample comprised CD4+ or CD8+ T cells sorted from blood, obtained in a trial of the OX40 agonist ivuxolimab. The TCR comes from an adult with an advanced solid tumor such as melanoma, head and neck, liver or kidney cancer. The chain combines TRBV7-9 with TRBJ2-7; D unclear. Here the CDR3 DNA reads TGTGCCAGCAGCCCGTTATACGAGCAGTACTTC. The encoded protein is CASSPLYEQYF.